One sample yielded the 8 T cell receptor beta chains listed below, sequenced in a study of T-cell reconstitution after alpha-beta-depleted transplantation in children. During its preparation, the TCRbeta library received unique molecular identifiers. Each CDR3 protein is one row after TCRdb ran MiXCR on the PCR reads. Of around 130,000 distinct CDR3 sequences in the sample, 9.5% to 10% are singletons; the top ten hold approximately 25%. The sample in question was PBMCs, mostly from graft donor cells, obtained 180 days after TCRalphabeta/CD19-depleted stem cell transplant. The receptors shown here come from a girl under three years old who had a stem cell transplant for combined immunodeficiency, so the T cells may come from the graft donor.

The chain employs TRBV10-2 and TRBJ2-3; no clear D gene. The CDR3 extends over 12 amino acids. From germline, CDR1 is WSHSY and CDR2 SAAADI. The V end lost 2 bases, the J end lost 8 bases, and 8 bases lay between the germline ends. The CDR3 sequence is CASSESHGTQYF. The CDR3 DNA reads TGCGCCAGCAGTGAGAGCCACGGTACGCAGTATTTT.

This clonotype showed up many times. The chain couples TRBV18 to TRBJ2-2; D possibly corresponds to TRBD1 (5 bases). Germline V gives CDR1 KGHSH, CDR2 LQKENI. The CDR3 contains 15 residues. Trimming removed 3 bases at V and 4 bases at J, with 12 bases between. The CDR3 loop reads CASSPSTVSTGELFF. In DNA, the CDR3 is TGTGCCAGCTCACCGTCGACAGTGTCCACCGGGGAGCTGTTTTTT. The variable domain in full, completed from reference TRBV18 and TRBJ2-2, reads NAGVMQNPRHLVRRRGQEARLRCSPMKGHSHVYWYRQLPEEGLKFMVYLQKENIIDESGMPKERFSAEFPKEGPSILRIQQVVRGDSAAYFCASSPSTVSTGELFFGEGSRLTVL.

This sequence joins TRBV28 and TRBJ1-1; D is undetermined. Trimming stripped 7 bases from V and 0 bases from J, with 12 bases between. Germline V gene sequence: CDR1 MDHEN, CDR2 SYDVKM. The CDR3 extends over 14 amino acids. CDR3 protein: CASIRGGMNTEAFF. CDR3 DNA sequence: TGTGCCAGCATACGAGGCGGTATGAACACTGAAGCTTTCTTT.

As for this clonotype: At one end, the junction sequence differs from germline, possibly due to a read error. The V gene is TRBV13, the J gene TRBJ2-6; D is perhaps TRBD1 (5 bases). The CDR3 is 17 amino acids. Per germline, CDR1 PRHDT and CDR2 FYEKMQ (reference sequence). The CDR3 bases are TGTGCCAGCAGCCCCAGGCTCCGCCTCTCTGGGGCCAACGGCCTGACTTTC. The encoded protein is CASSPRLRLSGANGLTF.

This clonotype was seen a handful of times. One junction end disagrees with the germline gene, perhaps due to a read error. This sequence joins TRBV29-1 and TRBJ1-1; the D gene is possibly TRBD1 (5 bases). Germline lookup yields CDR1 SQVTM and CDR2 ANQGSEA. There are 11 residues in the CDR3. In DNA, the CDR3 is TGCAGCGTTGAACAGGGTTCAGGCTTTTGCTTT. Amino acid sequence: CSVEQGSGFCF.

The chain has TRBV20-1 and TRBJ2-4; possibly TRBD1 or TRBD2 for D (5 bases each). Trimming removed 5 bases at V and 1 base at J, with 18 bases between. Germline V gene data show CDR1 as DFQATT and CDR2 as SNEGSKA (reference sequence). The CDR3 length is 16 residues. The CDR3: CSAPHPTRGAKNIQYF. CDR3 nucleotide sequence: TGCAGTGCTCCACATCCCACGAGGGGTGCCAAAAACATTCAGTACTTC.

This clonotype has only a few counts. J is TRBJ2-7 and V is TRBV10-3; no reliable D call. Deletions cut 6 bases from V and 3 bases from J, with 15 bases between. The CDR3 loop spans 14 amino acids. Germline CDR1 is ENHRY and CDR2 is SYGVKD. CDR3 residues: CAISRKSFGYEQYF. The CDR3 nucleotides are TGTGCCATCAGCCGAAAGTCCTTCGGCTACGAGCAGTACTTC.

The chain uses TRBV12-3 or TRBV12-4 and TRBJ2-1; 8 bases align to TRBD2. This CDR3 spans 14 amino acids. Losses at the gene ends were 3 bases for V and 6 bases for J; bases not matched to a gene: 4. CDR3 in amino acids: CASSFGTSRNEQFF. As DNA, the CDR3 is TGTGCCAGCAGTTTTGGGACTAGTCGCAATGAGCAGTTCTTC.